The next 27 T cell receptor beta chains were all read from a single sample in a study of monozygotic twins with cystic fibrosis. The data were produced by immunoSEQ multiplex PCR, yet TCRdb's version contains in-frame clones alone and is incomplete. The sample has 35,000 or so clones; 75% to 90% are singletons. Sequencing was carried out using blood. Every receptor here comes from a girl aged 2-9 years with cystic fibrosis.

The chain recombines TRBV7-2 with TRBJ2-1; 8 bases align to TRBD1. The CDR3 consists of 15 residues. CDR1 and CDR2 (germline): SGHTA, FQGNSA. Trimming removed 2 bases from V and 8 bases from J; junction bases left unmatched: 8. CDR3 in DNA: TGTGCCAGCAGCTTACCGGACAGGGTATTATATGAGCAGTTCTTC. It translates to CASSLPDRVLYEQFF.

The V gene is TRBV30, the J gene TRBJ2-5; 9 positions match TRBD2. The V gene end was trimmed by 3 bases and the J gene end by 5 bases; junction bases not matched to a gene: 7. The CDR3 contains 14 residues. The V gene's germline CDR1 is GTSNPN and CDR2 SVGIG (reference sequence). In DNA form, the CDR3 reads TGTGCCTGGAGCCCAGCGGGGGGCGGGGAGACCCAGTACTTC. Protein product: CAWSPAGGGETQYF. Using reference TRBV30 and TRBJ2-5 for the parts outside the CDR3, the full variable domain is SQTIHQWPATLVQPVGSPLSLECTVEGTSNPNLYWYRQAAGRGLQLLFYSVGIGQISSEVPQNLSASRPQDRQFILSSKKLLLSDSGFYLCAWSPAGGGETQYFGPGTRLLVL.

There are a few counts of this clone. V and J are TRBV5-1 and TRBJ1-1; TRBD1 aligns across 7 bases. The CDR3 loop spans 16 amino acids. CDR1 and CDR2 from the germline V gene are SGHRS and YFSETQ. V gave up 1 base and J gave up 7 bases; unmatched junction bases: 13. The DNA for the CDR3 is TGCGCCAGCAGCTTGTTTCTTAGACAGGGAGGTGGTGAAGCTTTCTTT. This gives the protein CASSLFLRQGGGEAFF.

The chain carries TRBV9 and TRBJ2-3; 12 bases map to TRBD2. CDR3 length: 18 residues. V lost 4 bases, J lost 3 bases, and 12 bases stayed unmatched. In germline, CDR1 is SGDLS, CDR2 YYNGEE. CDR3: CASSLHRTLAGGTDTQYF. CDR3 nucleotide sequence: TGTGCCAGCAGCTTACATCGCACACTAGCGGGGGGTACAGATACGCAGTATTTT.

This clone was counted a single time. This chain uses TRBV6-5 with TRBJ1-6; D is perhaps TRBD1 (6 bases). Germline CDR1 MNHEY, CDR2 SVGAGI. Trimming took 6 bases from V and 10 from J, leaving 16 bases between them. The CDR3 is 14 residues long. CDR3 nucleotides: TGTGCCAGCAGCCTGAAACAGGGCTCCTCACCCCTCCACTTT. It translates to CASSLKQGSSPLHF.

This chain uses TRBV6-1 with TRBJ2-7, with 12 bases fitting TRBD2. Germline CDR1 is MNHNS and CDR2 is SASEGT. Trimming at V came to 0 bases and at J to 1 base, leaving 7 bases not matched to a gene. The CDR3 is made up of 18 amino acids. The CDR3 here is CASSEAPSGGVLSYEQYF. CDR3 in DNA: TGTGCCAGCAGTGAAGCTCCTAGCGGGGGGGTGCTATCCTACGAGCAGTACTTC.

The chain joins TRBV4-2 to TRBJ1-3; unclear D gene. From germline, CDR1 is LGHNA and CDR2 YNFKEQ. The CDR3 spans 16 residues. V lost 0 bases, J lost 2 bases, and 11 bases lay in between. The CDR3, as DNA: TGTGCCAGCAGCCAAGAACGACGGGATCCTGGAAACACCATATATTTT. Its translation is CASSQERRDPGNTIYF.

The chain carries TRBV6-6 and TRBJ2-7; 9 bases line up with TRBD1. The CDR3 covers 14 residues. V shed 6 bases, J shed 4 bases, and the junction held 7 bases outside the gene matches. The germline gives CDR1 MNHNY, CDR2 SVGAGI (reference sequence). The CDR3 DNA reads as TGTGCCAGCAGGTGGGACAGGGTTAATTACGAGCAGTACTTC. Protein: CASRWDRVNYEQYF.

This chain connects TRBV5-4 to TRBJ2-1, with 7 nucleotides matching TRBD2. This CDR3 region has 15 residues. Germline CDR1 SGHNT, CDR2 YYREEE (reference sequence). The V and J ends lost 3 bases and 0 bases, in that order; junction bases with no gene match: 3. The CDR3 DNA reads as TGTGCCAGCAGCTACGGGGGGAGCTCCTACAATGAGCAGTTCTTC. Translated: CASSYGGSSYNEQFF.

V is TRBV19 and J is TRBJ2-7, with D unclear. CDR3 length equals 11 residues. From germline, CDR1 is LNHDA and CDR2 SQIVND (reference sequence). The V and J ends lost 9 bases and 2 bases respectively, with 8 bases between them. The CDR3: CARDQTYEQYF. The CDR3 coding sequence is TGTGCCAGGGACCAAACCTACGAGCAGTACTTC. The full variable domain, completed using reference TRBV19 and TRBJ2-7, is DGGITQSPKYLFRKEGQNVTLSCEQNLNHDAMYWYRQDPGQGLRLIYYSQIVNDFQKGDIAEGYSVSREKKESFPLTVTSAQKNPTAFYLCARDQTYEQYFGPGTRLTVT.

The rearrangement joins TRBV5-4 to TRBJ2-2; a weak D match, TRBD2 (6 bases). V lost 3 bases, J lost 1 base, and 13 bases lay in between. The length of the CDR3 is 16 residues. Germline loops: CDR1 SGHNT, CDR2 YYREEE (reference sequence). This chain's CDR3 is CASSWGGLQNTGELFF. CDR3 nucleotide sequence: TGTGCCAGCAGCTGGGGAGGACTCCAGAACACCGGGGAGCTGTTTTTT.

This clone was picked up one time. The chain links TRBV5-5 to TRBJ1-6; D is uncertain. The V end lost 3 bases, the J end lost 0 bases, and 10 bases lay between the germline ends. This CDR3 region has 16 residues. Germline lookup yields CDR1 SGHKS and CDR2 YYEKEE (reference sequence). The CDR3 nucleotides are TGTGCCAGCAGCTGGGTACAGAGCTCCTATAATTCACCCCTCCACTTT. Translation: CASSWVQSSYNSPLHF.

The rearrangement joins TRBV2 to TRBJ1-6, with 9 bases fitting TRBD1. V was clipped by 6 bases and J by 1 base; unmatched bases: 10. The germline V gene has CDR1 SNHLY and CDR2 FYNNEI. The CDR3 has 18 amino acids. The CDR3 bases are TGTGCCAGCAGCCCGGACAGGGGAGAGTCGTCCTATAATTCACCCCTCCACTTT. Encoded protein: CASSPDRGESSYNSPLHF.

The V gene is TRBV5-4, the J gene TRBJ2-1, with 10 bases fitting TRBD2. The V and J ends lost 4 bases and 9 bases, in that order; junction bases with no gene match: 16. Germline CDR1 and CDR2: SGHNT and YYREEE (reference sequence). The length of the CDR3 is 17 residues. The CDR3 region has the DNA TGTGCCAGCAGCGCAACCCATCAGCGGGGGGGATTGAGTGAGCAGTTCTTC. Translated, it gives CASSATHQRGGLSEQFF.

This chain uses TRBV27 with TRBJ2-6, with 11 bases lining up with TRBD2. V gave up 6 bases and J gave up 2 bases; unmatched junction bases: 6. The germline gives CDR1 MNHEY, CDR2 SMNVEV (reference sequence). This CDR3 spans 17 amino acids. The CDR3 loop reads CASRPGLAVPGANVLTF. The CDR3 DNA follows: TGTGCCAGCAGGCCGGGACTAGCGGTCCCTGGGGCCAACGTCCTGACTTTC.

The rearrangement joins TRBV6-5 to TRBJ2-7, with unresolved D. Germline V gene sequence: CDR1 MNHEY, CDR2 SVGAGI. The CDR3 sequence is 15 residues long. Trimming removed 0 bases at V and 0 bases at J, with 9 bases between. The CDR3 DNA follows: TGTGCCAGCAGTTACTCGAGGTCGGGCTCCTACGAGCAGTACTTC. As protein: CASSYSRSGSYEQYF.

This clone was seen once. The chain has TRBV5-4 and TRBJ2-2, with TRBD1 matching 7 bases. The CDR3 length is 15 residues. V dropped 4 bases and J dropped 1; count of bases not matched to a gene: 4. Germline V CDR1 and CDR2: SGHNT, YYREEE (reference sequence). This CDR3 reads CASSRTGKNTGELFF. The CDR3 DNA reads TGTGCCAGCAGCAGGACAGGAAAGAACACCGGGGAGCTGTTTTTT.

This chain uses TRBV5-6 with TRBJ1-4; D gene uncertain. V gave up 4 bases and J gave up 5 bases, with 18 bases separating them. The germline CDR1 and CDR2 sequences are SGHDT and YYEEEE. The CDR3 is 16 amino acids. The CDR3 sequence is CASSPGGTGWNEKLFF. The CDR3 DNA sequence: TGTGCCAGCAGCCCAGGAGGTACGGGTTGGAATGAAAAACTGTTTTTT.

This clone is a singleton in its sample. This sequence joins TRBV25-1 and TRBJ2-7; 8 nucleotides match TRBD1. The CDR3 consists of 14 residues. In germline, CDR1 is MGHDK, CDR2 SYGVNS. Trimming removed 9 bases from V and 6 bases from J; junction bases left unmatched: 13. CDR3 sequence reads: CASPPRTGRGEQYF. The CDR3 DNA reads as TGTGCCAGTCCCCCAAGGACAGGGCGCGGCGAGCAGTACTTC.

Only a few counts were recorded for this clone. The V and J genes are TRBV25-1 and TRBJ1-4; 9 bases map to TRBD1. V shed 0 bases and J 8 bases; nucleotides not matched to a gene: 7. This CDR3 spans 16 amino acids. Germline V gives CDR1 MGHDK, CDR2 SYGVNS. Here the CDR3 DNA reads TGTGCCAGCAGTGAATATGGGGGACAGGGACGGGAAAAACTGTTTTTT. This translates into CASSEYGGQGREKLFF.

The chain links TRBV5-1 to TRBJ2-7, with D possibly matching TRBD1 (6 bases). The CDR3 is 15 residues long. Germline assignment: CDR1 SGHRS and CDR2 YFSETQ. Trimming took off 1 base at V and 5 bases at J, with 16 bases between the two ends. CDR3 amino acids: CASSLSQGSSNEQYF. The CDR3 nucleotides read TGCGCCAGCAGCTTGTCGCAGGGGTCATCCAACGAGCAGTACTTC.

The genes are TRBV10-3 and TRBJ1-1; D gene ambiguous. Germline CDR1 is ENHRY and CDR2 is SYGVKD. This CDR3 has 13 residues. Trimming left V 9 bases short and J 0 bases short, with 11 bases between. CDR3 residues: CAIAAKVNTEAFF. CDR3 nucleotides: TGTGCCATAGCGGCGAAAGTGAACACTGAAGCTTTCTTT.

This clone was picked up a small number of times. The genes are TRBV7-9 and TRBJ2-7, with 8 bases identical to TRBD1. Looked up from germline, CDR1 is SEHNR and CDR2 is FQNEAQ (reference sequence). The trim removed 1 base at V and 1 base at J, leaving 12 bases unmatched. The CDR3 runs 18 residues. CDR3 protein: CASSLVLQGANRSYEQYF. CDR3 sequence (DNA): TGTGCCAGCAGCTTAGTGCTCCAGGGGGCTAACAGATCCTACGAGCAGTACTTC.

The chain combines TRBV4-2 with TRBJ2-7; D is unresolved. The V end lost 1 base, the J end lost 2 bases, and 6 bases lay between the germline ends. The length of the CDR3 is 13 residues. Per germline, CDR1 LGHNA and CDR2 YNFKEQ. Written as DNA, the CDR3 is TGTGCCAGCAGCCAAGCTACAACCTACGAGCAGTACTTC. It codes for CASSQATTYEQYF.

The V call is TRBV6-5, the J call TRBJ2-7; D gene ambiguous. The CDR3 sequence is 15 residues long. Trimming removed 2 bases from V and 4 bases from J, with 15 bases in between. Germline V gives CDR1 MNHEY, CDR2 SVGAGI. The CDR3 DNA reads as TGTGCCAGCAGTTACACGGTTGGCGTACGGTACGAGCAGTACTTC. The encoded protein is CASSYTVGVRYEQYF.

This chain joins TRBV5-1 and TRBJ1-2, with D uncertain. Germline lookup yields CDR1 SGHRS and CDR2 YFSETQ. Trimming shortened V by 0 bases and J by 1 base, and 7 bases separated the two germline ends. This CDR3 has 14 residues. The CDR3, as DNA: TGCGCCAGCAGCTTGGCTCAGCTTAACTATGGCTACACCTTC. Translated: CASSLAQLNYGYTF.

V and J are TRBV4-1 and TRBJ2-5; the match to TRBD2 covers 14 bases. CDR3 length: 19 amino acids. The germline V gene encodes CDR1 MGHRA and CDR2 YSYEKL. Trimming at V came to 0 bases and at J to 2 bases, leaving 8 bases not matched to a gene. CDR3 nucleotide sequence: TGCGCCAGCAGCCAAGAGAGACTAGCGGGGGGGCTGGGACAAGAGACCCAGTACTTC. Translated, it gives CASSQERLAGGLGQETQYF.